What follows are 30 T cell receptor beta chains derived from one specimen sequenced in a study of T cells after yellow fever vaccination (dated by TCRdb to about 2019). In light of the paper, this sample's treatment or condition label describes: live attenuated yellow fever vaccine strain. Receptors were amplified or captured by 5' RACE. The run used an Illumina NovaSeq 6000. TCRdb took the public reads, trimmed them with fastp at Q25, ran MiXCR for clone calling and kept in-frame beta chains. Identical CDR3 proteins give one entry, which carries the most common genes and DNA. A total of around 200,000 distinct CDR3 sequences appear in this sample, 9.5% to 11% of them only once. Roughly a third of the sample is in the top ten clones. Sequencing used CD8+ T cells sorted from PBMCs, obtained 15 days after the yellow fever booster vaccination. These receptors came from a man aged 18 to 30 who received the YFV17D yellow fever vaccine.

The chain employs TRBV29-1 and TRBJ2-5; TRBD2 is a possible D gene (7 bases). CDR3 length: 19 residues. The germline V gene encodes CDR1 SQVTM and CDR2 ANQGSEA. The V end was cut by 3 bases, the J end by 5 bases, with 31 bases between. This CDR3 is CSVELDMALGGGLWETQYF. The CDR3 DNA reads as TGCAGCGTTGAGCTCGACATGGCCCTGGGGGGGGGCCTCTGGGAGACCCAGTACTTC.

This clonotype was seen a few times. CDR3 in DNA: TGTGCCAGCAGTTACACACTCCGTAGCACAGATACGCAGTATTTT. This sequence encodes CASSYTLRSTDTQYF. This rearrangement joins TRBV6-2 or TRBV6-3 to TRBJ2-3; D remains unclear. The CDR3 runs to 15 residues. The V end was cut by 2 bases, the J end by 0 bases, with 9 bases between. Germline V gene lookup returns CDR1 MNHEY and CDR2 SVGEGT.

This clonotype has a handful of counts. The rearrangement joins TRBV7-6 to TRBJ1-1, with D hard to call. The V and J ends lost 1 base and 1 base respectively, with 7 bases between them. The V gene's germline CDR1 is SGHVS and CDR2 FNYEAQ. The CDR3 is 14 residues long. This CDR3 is CASSLGAGNTEAFF. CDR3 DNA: TGTGCCAGCAGCTTAGGGGCGGGGAACACTGAAGCTTTCTTT.

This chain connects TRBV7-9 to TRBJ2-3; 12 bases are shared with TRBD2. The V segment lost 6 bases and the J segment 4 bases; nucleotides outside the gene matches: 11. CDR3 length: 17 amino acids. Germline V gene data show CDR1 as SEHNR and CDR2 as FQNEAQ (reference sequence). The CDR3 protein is CASRPPRTSGEPDTQYF. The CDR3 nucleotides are TGTGCCAGCAGGCCGCCCCGGACTAGCGGGGAACCAGATACGCAGTATTTT.

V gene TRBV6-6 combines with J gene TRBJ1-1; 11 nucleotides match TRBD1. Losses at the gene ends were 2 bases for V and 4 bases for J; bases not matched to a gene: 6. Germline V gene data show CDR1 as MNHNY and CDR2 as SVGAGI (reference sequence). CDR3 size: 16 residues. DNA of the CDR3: TGTGCCAGCAGTTACCAGGACAGGGGGCTTGGCACTGAAGCTTTCTTT. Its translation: CASSYQDRGLGTEAFF.

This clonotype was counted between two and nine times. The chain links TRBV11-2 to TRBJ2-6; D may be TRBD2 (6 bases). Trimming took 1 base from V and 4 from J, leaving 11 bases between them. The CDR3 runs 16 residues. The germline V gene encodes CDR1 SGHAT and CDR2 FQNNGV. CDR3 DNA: TGTGCCAGCAGCTTAGCAAGCGGGTCAGGGGCCAACGTCCTGACTTTC. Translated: CASSLASGSGANVLTF. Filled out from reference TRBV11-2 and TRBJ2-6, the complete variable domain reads EAGVAQSPRYKIIEKRQSVAFWCNPISGHATLYWYQQILGQGPKLLIQFQNNGVVDDSQLPKDRFSAERLKGVDSTLKIQPAKLEDSAVYLCASSLASGSGANVLTFGAGSRLTVL.

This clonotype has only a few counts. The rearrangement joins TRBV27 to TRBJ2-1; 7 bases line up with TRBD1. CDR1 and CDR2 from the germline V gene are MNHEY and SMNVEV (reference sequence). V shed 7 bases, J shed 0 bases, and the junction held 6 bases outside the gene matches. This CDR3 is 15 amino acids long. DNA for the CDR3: TGTGCCAGCACCCCTTCAGGGGGCTCCTACAATGAGCAGTTCTTC. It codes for CASTPSGGSYNEQFF.

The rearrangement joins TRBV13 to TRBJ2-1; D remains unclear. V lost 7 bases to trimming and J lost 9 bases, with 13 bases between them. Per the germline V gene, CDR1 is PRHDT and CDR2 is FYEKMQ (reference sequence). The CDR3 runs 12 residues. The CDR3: CASTMGTGEQFF. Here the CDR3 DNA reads TGTGCCAGCACCATGGGAACCGGTGAGCAGTTCTTC.

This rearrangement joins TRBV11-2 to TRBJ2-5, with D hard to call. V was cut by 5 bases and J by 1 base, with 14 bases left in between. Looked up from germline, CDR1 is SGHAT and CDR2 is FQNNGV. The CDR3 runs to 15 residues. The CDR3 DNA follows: TGTGCCAGCAGCCAGGCGTCACGGTTCCAAGAGACCCAGTACTTC. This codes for CASSQASRFQETQYF.

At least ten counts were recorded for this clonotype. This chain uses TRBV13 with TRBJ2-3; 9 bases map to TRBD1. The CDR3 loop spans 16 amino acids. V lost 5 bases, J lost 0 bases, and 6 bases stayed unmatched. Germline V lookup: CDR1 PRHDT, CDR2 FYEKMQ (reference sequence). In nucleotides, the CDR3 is TGTGCCAGCAGCGACAGACAGGGGGAGAGCACAGATACGCAGTATTTT. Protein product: CASSDRQGESTDTQYF.

The CDR3 spells CASTAGWAGNQPQHF. The CDR3, as DNA: TGTGCCAGCACCGCGGGATGGGCGGGCAATCAGCCCCAGCATTTT. The V call is TRBV12-3 or TRBV12-4, the J call TRBJ1-5; D is ambiguous. The CDR3 extends over 15 amino acids. The germline V and J ends were trimmed by 7 bases and 2 bases, with 15 bases remaining between them.

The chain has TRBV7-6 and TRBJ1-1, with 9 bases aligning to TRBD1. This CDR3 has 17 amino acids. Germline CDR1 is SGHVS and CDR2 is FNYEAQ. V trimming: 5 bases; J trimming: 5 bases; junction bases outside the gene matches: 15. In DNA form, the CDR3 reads TGTGCCAGCAGCCGCTCGACAGGGGGTCTGGGGGGAACTGAAGCTTTCTTT. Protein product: CASSRSTGGLGGTEAFF.

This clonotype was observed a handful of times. CDR3 nucleotide sequence: TGTGCCAGCAAACAGGGTGAAAAACTGTTTTTT. Encoded protein: CASKQGEKLFF. The chain uses TRBV27 and TRBJ1-4; D may be TRBD1 (6 bases). The germline V gene has CDR1 MNHEY and CDR2 SMNVEV (reference sequence). The length of the CDR3 is 11 residues. Trimming shortened V by 7 bases and J by 7 bases, and 7 bases separated the two germline ends.

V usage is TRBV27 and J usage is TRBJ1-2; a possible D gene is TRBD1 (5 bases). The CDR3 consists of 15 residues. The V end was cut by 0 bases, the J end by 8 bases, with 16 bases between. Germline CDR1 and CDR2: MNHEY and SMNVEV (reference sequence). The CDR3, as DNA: TGTGCCAGCAGTTTATCGTTCTGGGGGTCTAACGGCTACACCTTC. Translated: CASSLSFWGSNGYTF.

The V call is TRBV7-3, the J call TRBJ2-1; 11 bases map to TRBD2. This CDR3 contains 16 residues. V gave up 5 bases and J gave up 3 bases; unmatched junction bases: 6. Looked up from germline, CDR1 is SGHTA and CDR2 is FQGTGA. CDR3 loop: CASSPLAGGYYNEQFF. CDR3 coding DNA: TGTGCCAGCAGCCCATTAGCGGGGGGGTACTACAATGAGCAGTTCTTC.

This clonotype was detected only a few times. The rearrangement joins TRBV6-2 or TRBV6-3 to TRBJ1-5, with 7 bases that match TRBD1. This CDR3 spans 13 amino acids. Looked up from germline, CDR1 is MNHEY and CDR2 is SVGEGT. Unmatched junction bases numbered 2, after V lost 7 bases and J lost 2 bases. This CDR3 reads CASTRGGNQPQHF. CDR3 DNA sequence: TGTGCCAGCACCAGGGGGGGCAATCAGCCCCAGCATTTT.

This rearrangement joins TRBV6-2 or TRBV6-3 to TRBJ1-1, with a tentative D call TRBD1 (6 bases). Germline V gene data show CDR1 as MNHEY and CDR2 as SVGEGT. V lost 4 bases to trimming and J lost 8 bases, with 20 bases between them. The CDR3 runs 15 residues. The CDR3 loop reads CASSWIPGGDAEAFF. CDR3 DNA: TGTGCCAGCAGTTGGATTCCCGGGGGCGATGCCGAAGCTTTCTTT.

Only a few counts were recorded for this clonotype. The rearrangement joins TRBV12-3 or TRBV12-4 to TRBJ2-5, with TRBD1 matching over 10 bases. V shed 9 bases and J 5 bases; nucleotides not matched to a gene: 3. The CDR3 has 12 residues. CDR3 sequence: CASRDRGETQYF. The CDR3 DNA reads TGTGCCAGTCGGGACAGGGGCGAGACCCAGTACTTC.

Here the CDR3 reads CASSLMRTGDNGELFF. The CDR3 DNA sequence: TGTGCCAGCAGCTTAATGCGGACAGGGGACAACGGGGAGCTGTTTTTT. V and J are TRBV7-3 and TRBJ2-2; 9 positions match TRBD1. The J segment lost 7 bases and the V segment lost 1 base, leaving 7 bases of the junction unmatched. CDR1 and CDR2 (germline): SGHTA, FQGTGA. This CDR3 is 16 amino acids long. Drawing the rest from reference TRBV7-3 and TRBJ2-2, the complete variable domain is GAGVSQTPSNKVTEKGKYVELRCDPISGHTALYWYRQSLGQGPEFLIYFQGTGAADDSGLPNDRFFAVRPEGSVSTLKIQRTERGDSAVYLCASSLMRTGDNGELFFGEGSRLTVL.

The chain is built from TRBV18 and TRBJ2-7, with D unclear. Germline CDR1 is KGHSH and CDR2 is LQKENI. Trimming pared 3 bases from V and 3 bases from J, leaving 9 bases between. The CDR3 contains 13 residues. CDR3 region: CASSPEANYEQYV. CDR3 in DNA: TGTGCCAGCTCACCCGAGGCCAACTACGAGCAGTACGTC.

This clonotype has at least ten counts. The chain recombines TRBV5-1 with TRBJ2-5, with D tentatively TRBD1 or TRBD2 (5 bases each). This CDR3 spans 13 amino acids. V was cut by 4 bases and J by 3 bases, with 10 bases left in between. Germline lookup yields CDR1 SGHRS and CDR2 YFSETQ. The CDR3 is CASSVGPKETQYF. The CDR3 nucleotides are TGCGCCAGCAGCGTGGGACCGAAAGAGACCCAGTACTTC. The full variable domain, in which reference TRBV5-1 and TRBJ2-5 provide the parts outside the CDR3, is KAGVTQTPRYLIKTRGQQVTLSCSPISGHRSVSWYQQTPGQGLQFLFEYFSETQRNKGNFPGRFSGRQFSNSRSEMNVSTLELGDSALYLCASSVGPKETQYFGPGTRLLVL.

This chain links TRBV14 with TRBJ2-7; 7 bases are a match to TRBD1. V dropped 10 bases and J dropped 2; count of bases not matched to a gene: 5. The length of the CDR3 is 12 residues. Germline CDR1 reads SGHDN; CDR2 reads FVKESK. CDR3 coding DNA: TGTGCCACGGGACAGACTGCCTACGAGCAGTACTTC. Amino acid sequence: CATGQTAYEQYF.

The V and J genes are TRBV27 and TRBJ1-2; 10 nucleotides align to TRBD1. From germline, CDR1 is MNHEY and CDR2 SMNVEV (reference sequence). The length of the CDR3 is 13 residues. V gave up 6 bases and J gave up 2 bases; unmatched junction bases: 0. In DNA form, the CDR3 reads TGTGCCAGCAGGACAGGGGGCAACTATGGCTACACCTTC. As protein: CASRTGGNYGYTF.

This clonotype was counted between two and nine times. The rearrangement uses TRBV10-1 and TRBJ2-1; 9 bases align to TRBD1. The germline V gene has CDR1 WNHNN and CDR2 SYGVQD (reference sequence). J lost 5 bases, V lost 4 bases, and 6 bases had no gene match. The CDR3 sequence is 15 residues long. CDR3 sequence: CASSVTGGSDNEQFF. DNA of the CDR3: TGCGCCAGCAGTGTGACAGGGGGTTCGGACAATGAGCAGTTCTTC.

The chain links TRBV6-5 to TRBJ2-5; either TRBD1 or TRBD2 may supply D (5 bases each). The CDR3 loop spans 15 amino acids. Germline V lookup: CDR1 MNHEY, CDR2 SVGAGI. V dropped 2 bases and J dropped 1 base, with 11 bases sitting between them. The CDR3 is CASSYGRGPQETQYF. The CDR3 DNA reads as TGTGCCAGCAGTTACGGACGGGGACCCCAAGAGACCCAGTACTTC.

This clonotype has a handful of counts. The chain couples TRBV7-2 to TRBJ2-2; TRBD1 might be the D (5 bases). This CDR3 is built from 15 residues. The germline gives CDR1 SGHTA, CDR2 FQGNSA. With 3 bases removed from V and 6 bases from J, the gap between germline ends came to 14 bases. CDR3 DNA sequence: TGTGCCAGCAGCTTCGACAGACCCTATTCCGGGGAGCTGTTTTTT. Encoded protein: CASSFDRPYSGELFF.

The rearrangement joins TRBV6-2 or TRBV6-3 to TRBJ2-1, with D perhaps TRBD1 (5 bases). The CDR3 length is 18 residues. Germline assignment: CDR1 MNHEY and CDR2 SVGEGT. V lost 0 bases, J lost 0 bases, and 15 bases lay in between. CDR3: CASSYSLVGAPSYNEQFF. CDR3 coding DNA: TGTGCCAGCAGTTACTCTTTGGTAGGGGCTCCCTCCTACAATGAGCAGTTCTTC.

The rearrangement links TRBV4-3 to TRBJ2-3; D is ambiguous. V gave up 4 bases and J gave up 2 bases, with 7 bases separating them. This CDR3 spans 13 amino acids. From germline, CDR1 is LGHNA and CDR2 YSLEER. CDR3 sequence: CASSRADTDTQYF. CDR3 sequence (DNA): TGCGCCAGCAGCCGGGCGGACACAGATACGCAGTATTTT.

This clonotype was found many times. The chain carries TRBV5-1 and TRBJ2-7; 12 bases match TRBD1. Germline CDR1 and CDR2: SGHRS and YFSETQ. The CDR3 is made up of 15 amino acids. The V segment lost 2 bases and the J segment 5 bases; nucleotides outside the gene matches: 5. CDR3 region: CASSFAGTGGDEQYF. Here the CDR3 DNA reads TGCGCCAGCAGCTTCGCCGGGACAGGGGGCGACGAGCAGTACTTC. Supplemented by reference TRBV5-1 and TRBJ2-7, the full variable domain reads KAGVTQTPRYLIKTRGQQVTLSCSPISGHRSVSWYQQTPGQGLQFLFEYFSETQRNKGNFPGRFSGRQFSNSRSEMNVSTLELGDSALYLCASSFAGTGGDEQYFGPGTRLTVT.

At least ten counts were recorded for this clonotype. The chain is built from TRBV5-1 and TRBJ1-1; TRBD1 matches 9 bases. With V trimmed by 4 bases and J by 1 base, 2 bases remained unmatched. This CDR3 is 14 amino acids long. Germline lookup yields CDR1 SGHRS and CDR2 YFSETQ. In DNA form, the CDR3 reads TGCGCCAGCAGCACGGGACAGGGGAACACTGAAGCTTTCTTT. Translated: CASSTGQGNTEAFF.